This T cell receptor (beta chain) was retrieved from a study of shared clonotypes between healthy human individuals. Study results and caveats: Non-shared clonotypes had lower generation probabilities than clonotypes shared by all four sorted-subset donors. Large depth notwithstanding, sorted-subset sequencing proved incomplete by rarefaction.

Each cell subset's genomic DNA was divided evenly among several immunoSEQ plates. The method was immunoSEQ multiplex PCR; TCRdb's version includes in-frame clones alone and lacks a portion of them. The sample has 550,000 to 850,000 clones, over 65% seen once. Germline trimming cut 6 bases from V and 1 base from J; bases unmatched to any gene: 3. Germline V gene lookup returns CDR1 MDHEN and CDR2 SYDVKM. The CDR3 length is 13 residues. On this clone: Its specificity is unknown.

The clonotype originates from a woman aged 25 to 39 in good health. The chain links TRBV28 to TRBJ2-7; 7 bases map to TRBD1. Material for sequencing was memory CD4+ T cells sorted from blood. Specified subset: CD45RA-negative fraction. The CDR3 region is CASRGQVSYEQYF. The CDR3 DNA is TGTGCCAGCAGAGGACAGGTTTCCTACGAGCAGTACTTC.